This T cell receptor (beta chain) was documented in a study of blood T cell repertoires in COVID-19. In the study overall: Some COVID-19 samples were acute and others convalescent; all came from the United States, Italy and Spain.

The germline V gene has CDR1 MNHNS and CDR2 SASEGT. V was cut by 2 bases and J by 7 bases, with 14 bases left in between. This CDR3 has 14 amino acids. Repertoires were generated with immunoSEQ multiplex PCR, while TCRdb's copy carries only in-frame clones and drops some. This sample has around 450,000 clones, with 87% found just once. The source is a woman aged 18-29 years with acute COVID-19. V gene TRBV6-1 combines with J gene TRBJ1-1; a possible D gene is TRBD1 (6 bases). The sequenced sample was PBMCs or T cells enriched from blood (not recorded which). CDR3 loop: CASSELLGGGEAFF. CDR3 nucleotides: TGTGCCAGCAGTGAACTGCTTGGGGGCGGTGAAGCTTTCTTT.